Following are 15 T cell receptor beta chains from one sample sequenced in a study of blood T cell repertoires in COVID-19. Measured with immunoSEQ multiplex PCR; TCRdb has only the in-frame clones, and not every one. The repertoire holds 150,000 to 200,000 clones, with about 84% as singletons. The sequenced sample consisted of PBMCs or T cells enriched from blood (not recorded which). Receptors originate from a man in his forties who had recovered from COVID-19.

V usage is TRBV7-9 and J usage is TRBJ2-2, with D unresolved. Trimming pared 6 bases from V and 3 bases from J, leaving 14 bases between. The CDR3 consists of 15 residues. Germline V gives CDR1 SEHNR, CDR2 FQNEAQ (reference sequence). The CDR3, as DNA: TGTGCCAGCAGGGCCGGAGCAGCCCACACCGGGGAGCTGTTTTTT. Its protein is CASRAGAAHTGELFF. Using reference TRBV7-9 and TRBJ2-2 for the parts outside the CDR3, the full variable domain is DTGVSQNPRHKITKRGQNVTFRCDPISEHNRLYWYRQTLGQGPEFLTYFQNEAQLEKSRLLSDRFSAERPKGSFSTLEIQRTEQGDSAMYLCASRAGAAHTGELFFGEGSRLTVL.

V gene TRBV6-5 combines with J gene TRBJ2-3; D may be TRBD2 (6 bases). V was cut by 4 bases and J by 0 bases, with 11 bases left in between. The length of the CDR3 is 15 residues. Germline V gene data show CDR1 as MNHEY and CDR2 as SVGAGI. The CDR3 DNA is TGTGCCAGCAGTTTGGGGAGGCCAAGCACAGATACGCAGTATTTT. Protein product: CASSLGRPSTDTQYF.

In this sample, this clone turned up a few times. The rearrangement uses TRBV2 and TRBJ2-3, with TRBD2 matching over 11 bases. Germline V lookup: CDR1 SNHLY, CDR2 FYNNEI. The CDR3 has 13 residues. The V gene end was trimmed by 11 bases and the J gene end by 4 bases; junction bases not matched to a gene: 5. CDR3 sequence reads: CASVTSGADTQYF. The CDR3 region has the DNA TGTGCCTCAGTGACTAGCGGGGCAGATACGCAGTATTTT.

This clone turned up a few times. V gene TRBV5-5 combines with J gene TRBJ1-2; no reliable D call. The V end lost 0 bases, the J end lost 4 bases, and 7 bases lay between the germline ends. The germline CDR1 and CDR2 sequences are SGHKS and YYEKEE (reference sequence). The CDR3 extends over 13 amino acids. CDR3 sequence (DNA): TGTGCCAGCAGCTTGGGGCAGGTCTATGGCTACACCTTC. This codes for CASSLGQVYGYTF.

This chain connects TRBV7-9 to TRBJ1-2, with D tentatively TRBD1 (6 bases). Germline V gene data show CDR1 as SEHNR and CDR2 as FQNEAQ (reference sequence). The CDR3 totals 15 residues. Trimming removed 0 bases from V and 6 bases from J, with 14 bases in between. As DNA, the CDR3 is TGTGCCAGCAGCTTAGCCGCCAGGGGAGTGAATGGCTACACCTTC. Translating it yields CASSLAARGVNGYTF. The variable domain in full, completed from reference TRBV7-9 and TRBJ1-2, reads DTGVSQNPRHKITKRGQNVTFRCDPISEHNRLYWYRQTLGQGPEFLTYFQNEAQLEKSRLLSDRFSAERPKGSFSTLEIQRTEQGDSAMYLCASSLAARGVNGYTFGSGTRLTVV.

CDR3 DNA sequence: TGTGCCAGCAGCTCGGGTCTAGGTGCGGGGGGCCGCACAGATACGCAGTATTTT. It is translated as CASSSGLGAGGRTDTQYF. The V gene is TRBV7-3, the J gene TRBJ2-3; 8 bases align to TRBD2. CDR3 length: 18 residues. CDR1 SGHTA and CDR2 FQGTGA come from the germline V gene. The junction had 13 bases not matched to a gene; V was cut back by 4 bases and J by 1 base.

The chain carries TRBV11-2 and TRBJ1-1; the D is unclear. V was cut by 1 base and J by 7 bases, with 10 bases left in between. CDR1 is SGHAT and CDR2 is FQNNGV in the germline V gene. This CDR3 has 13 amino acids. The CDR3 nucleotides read TGTGCCAGCAGCTTAGGGCCCCAGTATGAAGCTTTCTTT. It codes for CASSLGPQYEAFF.

The DNA of the CDR3 is TGCAGCGTTCAGTGGGACAAAATTATGGAGAACACTGAAGCTTTCTTT. Translation: CSVQWDKIMENTEAFF. The chain is built from TRBV29-1 and TRBJ1-1, with D possibly TRBD1 on 6 matching bases. The CDR3 is 16 amino acids. Germline V gene sequence: CDR1 SQVTM, CDR2 ANQGSEA. The ends were cut back, 5 bases at V and 1 base at J, with 20 bases in the middle.

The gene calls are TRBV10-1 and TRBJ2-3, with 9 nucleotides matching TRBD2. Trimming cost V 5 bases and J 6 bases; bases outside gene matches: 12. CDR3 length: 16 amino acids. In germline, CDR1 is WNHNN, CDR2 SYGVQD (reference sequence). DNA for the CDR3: TGCGCCAGCAGTTTCATGGCAGCGGGGGGTAGGGATACGCAGTATTTT. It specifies CASSFMAAGGRDTQYF.

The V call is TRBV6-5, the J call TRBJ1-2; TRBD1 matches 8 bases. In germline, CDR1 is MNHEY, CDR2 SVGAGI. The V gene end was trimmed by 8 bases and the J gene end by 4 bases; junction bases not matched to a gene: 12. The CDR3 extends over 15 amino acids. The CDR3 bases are TGTGCCAGCGCCCCTGGACAGGGAGGCGGCTATGGCTACACCTTC. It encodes CASAPGQGGGYGYTF.

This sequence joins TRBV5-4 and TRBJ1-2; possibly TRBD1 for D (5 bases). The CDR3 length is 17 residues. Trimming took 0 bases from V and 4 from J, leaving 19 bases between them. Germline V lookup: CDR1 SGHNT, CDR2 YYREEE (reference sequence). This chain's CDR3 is CASSLAVEVRGGYGYTF. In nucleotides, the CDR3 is TGTGCCAGCAGCTTGGCCGTCGAGGTGCGGGGGGGCTATGGCTACACCTTC.

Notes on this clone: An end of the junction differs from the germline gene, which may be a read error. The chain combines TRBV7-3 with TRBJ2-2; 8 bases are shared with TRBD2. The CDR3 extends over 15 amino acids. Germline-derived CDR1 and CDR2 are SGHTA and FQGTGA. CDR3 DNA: TGTGCCAGCAGCTGGACGGGGGGGAACAGCGGGGAGCTGTTTTTT. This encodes CASSWTGGNSGELFF.

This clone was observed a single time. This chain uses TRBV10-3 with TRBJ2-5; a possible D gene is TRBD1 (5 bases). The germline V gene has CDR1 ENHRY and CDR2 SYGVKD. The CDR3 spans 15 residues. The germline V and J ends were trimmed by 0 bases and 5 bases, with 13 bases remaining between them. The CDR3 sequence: CAISESMGLGETQYF. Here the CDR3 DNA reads TGTGCCATCAGTGAGTCAATGGGGCTCGGGGAGACCCAGTACTTC.

The CDR3 loop reads CACYRDRVVIRLGYTF. CDR3 in DNA: TGTGCCTGCTACCGGGACAGGGTGGTTATCCGGCTGGGCTACACCTTC. This chain links TRBV30 with TRBJ1-2; 9 nucleotides line up with TRBD1. There are 16 residues in the CDR3. Germline V gene lookup returns CDR1 GTSNPN and CDR2 SVGIG (reference sequence). Unmatched junction bases numbered 19, after V lost 6 bases and J lost 8 bases.

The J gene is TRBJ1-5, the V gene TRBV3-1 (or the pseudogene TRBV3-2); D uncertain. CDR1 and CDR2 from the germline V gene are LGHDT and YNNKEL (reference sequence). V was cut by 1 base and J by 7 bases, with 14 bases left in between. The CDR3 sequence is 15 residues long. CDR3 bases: TGTGCCAGCAGCCAAGGGGAGCAGGCTCGGCAGCCCCAGCATTTT. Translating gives CASSQGEQARQPQHF.